This T cell receptor beta chain was profiled in a study of cytomegalovirus exposure and HLA in healthy donors. The germline gives CDR1 MRHNA, CDR2 SNTAGT. The CDR3 spans 16 residues. Between the trimmed V and J ends, which lost 4 bases and 1 base, there was a span of 13 bases. These donors were members of the roughly 120-subject validation cohort, a group separate from the approximately 640-subject first cohort. General study points: Associated with cytomegalovirus, according to the listing, were 150 to 200 TCR beta chains. High specificity and sensitivity for cytomegalovirus status were reported for the classifier. Under in vitro conditions, a few CMV-associated chains were confirmed as specific for CMV antigens.

On this clone itself: The antigen is undetermined.

Data came from immunoSEQ multiplex PCR; TCRdb stores just in-frame clones and leaves some out. The sample shows about 360,000 clones, 80% to 90% of them seen only once. Sequencing input: PBMCs. V gene TRBV6-4 combines with J gene TRBJ2-2; no firm D call. This TCR derives from a woman under 30 in good health and CMV-seronegative. CDR3 in DNA: TGTGCCAGCAGTGCTTTCACCAGGCGGAACACCGGGGAGCTGTTTTTT. Its protein product is CASSAFTRRNTGELFF.